Shown below are 24 T cell receptor beta chains from a single sample sequenced in a study of cytomegalovirus exposure and HLA in healthy donors. The PCR employed 60 Vbeta primers together with 13 Jbeta primers. Profiled with immunoSEQ multiplex PCR; TCRdb holds only in-frame clones, not every one. The sample has 75,000 to 95,000 clones, approximately 84% seen once. Sequenced sample: PBMCs. Source of these receptors: a man younger than 35 in good health and CMV-seronegative.

V gene TRBV4-1 combines with J gene TRBJ1-6; D unclear. V was shortened by 1 base and J by 12 bases, with 16 bases between the two germline ends. The CDR3 length is 15 residues. CDR1 MGHRA and CDR2 YSYEKL come from the germline V gene. The CDR3 DNA sequence: TGCGCCAGCAGCCAAGGAGGTGCCCTCCAAGGACCCCTCCACTTT. This gives the protein CASSQGGALQGPLHF.

This chain connects TRBV5-1 to TRBJ1-3, with a weak D call TRBD1 (6 bases). Germline V gives CDR1 SGHRS, CDR2 YFSETQ. The CDR3 runs to 14 residues. The V end was cut by 5 bases, the J end by 0 bases, with 9 bases between. CDR3: CASSGGASGNTIYF. DNA for the CDR3: TGCGCCAGCAGTGGGGGGGCCTCTGGAAACACCATATATTTT.

The CDR3 nucleotides read TGTGCCAGCAGTCTACTATCAGACAGGGTGGGGGCCTCTAACTATGGCTACACCTTC. It yields the protein CASSLLSDRVGASNYGYTF. The rearrangement joins TRBV27 to TRBJ1-2; 7 nucleotides agree with TRBD1. Looked up from germline, CDR1 is MNHEY and CDR2 is SMNVEV (reference sequence). The CDR3 is made up of 19 amino acids. The V and J ends lost 5 bases and 0 bases, in that order; junction bases with no gene match: 18.

This chain connects TRBV29-1 to TRBJ2-5; TRBD2 matches at 8 bases. CDR1 is SQVTM and CDR2 is ANQGSEA in the germline V gene. The CDR3 is made up of 14 amino acids. V gave up 4 bases and J gave up 6 bases; unmatched junction bases: 10. CDR3 coding DNA: TGCAGCGTTGTCCCCGGGACTAGTATTCAGACCCAGTACTTC. Translated, it gives CSVVPGTSIQTQYF.

The chain uses TRBV6-1 and TRBJ1-2, with 10 bases lining up with TRBD1. The CDR3 loop spans 15 amino acids. Germline CDR1 and CDR2: MNHNS and SASEGT. J lost 7 bases, V lost 2 bases, and 7 bases had no gene match. CDR3 coding DNA: TGTGCCAGCAGTGAATTGTCGACAGGGGGCCGTGGCTACACCTTC. Amino acid sequence: CASSELSTGGRGYTF.

This clone is a singleton in its sample. The rearrangement uses TRBV30 and TRBJ2-7, with D perhaps TRBD1 (5 bases). CDR1 and CDR2 (germline): GTSNPN, SVGIG (reference sequence). Trimming pared 0 bases from V and 4 bases from J, leaving 7 bases between. The CDR3 has 12 amino acids. The CDR3: CAWSVGAYEQYF. CDR3 sequence (DNA): TGTGCCTGGAGTGTAGGGGCATACGAGCAGTACTTC.

V usage is TRBV6-1 and J usage is TRBJ2-1, with 7 bases lining up with TRBD2. CDR1 is MNHNS, CDR2 SASEGT, per germline. Trimming cost V 4 bases and J 8 bases; bases outside gene matches: 14. The CDR3 contains 16 residues. CDR3 DNA sequence: TGTGCCAGCAGTGGCAACTGGGGGGGAGGTATGGATGAGCAGTTCTTC. It encodes CASSGNWGGGMDEQFF.

This clone was counted only a few times. The V and J genes are TRBV29-1 and TRBJ2-2; D not certain. There are 12 residues in the CDR3. Germline CDR1 is SQVTM and CDR2 is ANQGSEA. The CDR3 protein is CTVRLNTGELFF. The CDR3 DNA sequence: TGCACCGTCAGGTTGAACACCGGGGAGCTGTTTTTT.

The rearrangement joins TRBV5-4 to TRBJ1-5, with D tentatively TRBD1 (5 bases). CDR3 length equals 16 residues. Trimming took off 3 bases at V and 0 bases at J, with 13 bases between the two ends. Germline V gene data show CDR1 as SGHNT and CDR2 as YYREEE (reference sequence). This chain's CDR3 is CASSWGGPRSNQPQHF. CDR3 sequence (DNA): TGTGCCAGCAGCTGGGGGGGACCGCGTAGCAATCAGCCCCAGCATTTT.

The chain employs TRBV27 and TRBJ2-1; 9 nucleotides align to TRBD2. The CDR3 loop spans 15 amino acids. In germline, CDR1 is MNHEY, CDR2 SMNVEV (reference sequence). V lost 2 bases and J lost 10; bases outside the gene matches: 9. CDR3: CASSLPRGLAREQFF. The CDR3 nucleotides are TGTGCCAGCAGTTTACCGAGAGGACTAGCGAGAGAGCAGTTCTTC.

The chain links TRBV2 to TRBJ2-7; 7 bases are a match to TRBD1. The CDR3 contains 14 residues. In germline, CDR1 is SNHLY, CDR2 FYNNEI. The J segment lost 6 bases and the V segment lost 7 bases, leaving 12 bases of the junction unmatched. The CDR3 loop reads CASIPEAGGFEQYF. The CDR3 bases are TGTGCCAGCATCCCTGAGGCAGGGGGTTTCGAGCAGTACTTC. Full variable domain (remainder filled in from reference TRBV2 and TRBJ2-7): EPEVTQTPSHQVTQMGQEVILRCVPISNHLYFYWYRQILGQKVEFLVSFYNNEISEKSEIFDDQFSVERPDGSNFTLKIRSTKLEDSAMYFCASIPEAGGFEQYFGPGTRLTVT.

The rearrangement uses TRBV5-1 and TRBJ1-2; D gene uncertain. From germline, CDR1 is SGHRS and CDR2 YFSETQ. The V gene lost 4 bases and the J gene lost 6 bases, with 7 bases spanning the gap. The CDR3 extends over 11 amino acids. CDR3 coding DNA: TGCGCCAGCAGCGAGGGAGATGGCTACACCTTC. Its protein product is CASSEGDGYTF.

V usage is TRBV5-1 and J usage is TRBJ2-7; D is unresolved. This CDR3 has 14 residues. V was pared by 3 bases and J by 0 bases, with 10 bases between. CDR1 is SGHRS and CDR2 is YFSETQ in the germline V gene. Here the CDR3 DNA reads TGCGCCAGCAGCTCTCGTACGAGCTCCTACGAGCAGTACTTC. Its protein is CASSSRTSSYEQYF.

This chain links TRBV7-2 with TRBJ1-2; D is unresolved. V was pared by 4 bases and J by 4 bases, with 10 bases between. The CDR3 length is 13 residues. The V gene's germline CDR1 is SGHTA and CDR2 FQGNSA. The CDR3 protein is CASSSQNAYGYTF. The DNA of the CDR3 is TGTGCCAGCAGCTCACAAAATGCCTATGGCTACACCTTC.

The genes are TRBV25-1 and TRBJ1-2, with D maybe TRBD1 (5 bases). Germline CDR1 is MGHDK and CDR2 is SYGVNS. Trimming left V 5 bases short and J 9 bases short, with 19 bases between. The CDR3 runs 14 residues. The CDR3 DNA sequence: TGTGCCAGCAGTTCGACCGGGACCGGGGGGAGCTACACCTTC. It codes for CASSSTGTGGSYTF.

This chain links TRBV5-1 with TRBJ2-7; weak D call: TRBD2 (5 bases). Per the germline V gene, CDR1 is SGHRS and CDR2 is YFSETQ. Between the trimmed V and J ends, which lost 0 bases and 1 base, there was a span of 11 bases. The CDR3 totals 15 residues. The chain's CDR3 is CASSLGGSNSYEQYF. The CDR3 nucleotides read TGCGCCAGCAGCTTGGGAGGGTCCAATTCCTACGAGCAGTACTTC.

This sequence joins TRBV25-1 and TRBJ2-1, with 7 bases lining up with TRBD2. The V gene end was trimmed by 6 bases and the J gene end by 8 bases; junction bases not matched to a gene: 10. This CDR3 is 14 amino acids long. Germline V CDR1 and CDR2: MGHDK, SYGVNS. CDR3: CASRSISGWDEQFF. The CDR3 DNA reads as TGTGCCAGCAGGAGCATTAGCGGGTGGGATGAGCAGTTCTTC. Full variable domain (missing parts from reference TRBV25-1 and TRBJ2-1): EADIYQTPRYLVIGTGKKITLECSQTMGHDKMYWYQQDPGMELHLIHYSYGVNSTEKGDLSSESTVSRIRTEHFPLTLESARPSHTSQYLCASRSISGWDEQFFGPGTRLTVL.

In this sample, this clone turned up a few times. The chain recombines TRBV30 with TRBJ1-3; 7 nucleotides match TRBD1. The V and J ends lost 5 bases and 3 bases, in that order; junction bases with no gene match: 1. The CDR3 has 12 residues. Germline V CDR1 and CDR2: GTSNPN, SVGIG (reference sequence). CDR3 coding DNA: TGTGCCTGGGACAGGGATGGAAACACCATATATTTT. This translates into CAWDRDGNTIYF. The variable domain in full, with the rest retrieved from reference TRBV30 and TRBJ1-3, is SQTIHQWPATLVQPVGSPLSLECTVEGTSNPNLYWYRQAAGRGLQLLFYSVGIGQISSEVPQNLSASRPQDRQFILSSKKLLLSDSGFYLCAWDRDGNTIYFGEGSWLTVV.

The rearrangement joins TRBV10-1 to TRBJ2-7, with a tentative D call TRBD1 (6 bases). This CDR3 is 15 amino acids long. Germline loops: CDR1 WNHNN, CDR2 SYGVQD (reference sequence). V lost 2 bases to trimming and J lost 3 bases, with 14 bases between them. This chain's CDR3 is CASSEVRQECYEQYF. The CDR3 bases are TGCGCCAGCAGTGAGGTAAGACAGGAATGCTACGAGCAGTACTTC.

CDR3 sequence (DNA): TGCGCCAGCAGCGCCCGGGGTTCGAATCAGCCCCAGCATTTT. The encoded protein is CASSARGSNQPQHF. The genes are TRBV10-1 and TRBJ1-5; D remains unclear. The V end lost 6 bases, the J end lost 4 bases, and 13 bases lay between the germline ends. The CDR3 length is 14 residues. Per the germline V gene, CDR1 is WNHNN and CDR2 is SYGVQD (reference sequence).

The rearrangement joins TRBV2 to TRBJ1-1, with a tentative D call TRBD1 (6 bases). Trimming pared 3 bases from V and 5 bases from J, leaving 22 bases between. There are 17 residues in the CDR3. Germline V gives CDR1 SNHLY, CDR2 FYNNEI. CDR3 protein: CASSDLRGWLSGTEAFF. The CDR3 coding sequence is TGTGCCAGCAGTGACCTCAGGGGTTGGTTAAGTGGGACTGAAGCTTTCTTT.

J is TRBJ1-1 and V is TRBV5-6, with 12 bases identical to TRBD1. V dropped 0 bases and J dropped 4; count of bases not matched to a gene: 13. Germline CDR1 is SGHDT and CDR2 is YYEEEE. The CDR3 runs 19 residues. CDR3 protein: CASSLDSPGQGAWFTEAFF. CDR3 nucleotide sequence: TGTGCCAGCAGCTTGGACTCACCGGGACAGGGGGCCTGGTTCACTGAAGCTTTCTTT.

The rearrangement links TRBV6-5 to TRBJ2-7; D is perhaps TRBD2 (5 bases). The germline CDR1 and CDR2 sequences are MNHEY and SVGAGI. The CDR3 has 15 residues. The V and J ends lost 6 bases and 2 bases respectively, with 17 bases between them. This CDR3 reads CASRPALVAAYEQYF. The DNA of the CDR3 is TGTGCCAGCAGACCAGCACTAGTTGCAGCCTACGAGCAGTACTTC.

The chain combines TRBV23-1 with TRBJ2-1; TRBD2 matches at 10 bases. TRBV23-1 is flagged as an ORF with uncertain function. This CDR3 contains 20 residues. After removal of 6 bases from V and 4 bases from J, the junction contained 21 bases not matched to a gene. The CDR3 coding sequence is TGCGCCAGCAGGAAATATCGCGGACTAGCGGATCGCTCCCGGTACAATGAGCAGTTCTTC. Amino acid sequence: CASRKYRGLADRSRYNEQFF.